This TCR beta chain was recorded in a study of blood T cell repertoires in COVID-19. For the study at large: PBMCs, B-cell-depleted T cells, or T cells provided the cDNA or gDNA that made up the material.

Assay: immunoSEQ multiplex PCR; the TCRdb copy retains only in-frame clones and omits some. The data show 160,000 or so clones, approximately 85% seen once. V gave up 2 bases and J gave up 4 bases; unmatched junction bases: 2. The CDR3 is made up of 16 amino acids. Germline assignment: CDR1 SNHLY and CDR2 FYNNEI. This chain links TRBV2 with TRBJ2-1; 13 bases are shared with TRBD2. Sequenced material: peripheral blood. The TCR was taken from a man aged 55 to 70 with active or convalescent COVID-19. CDR3 sequence reads: CASSETSGGAYNEQFF. In nucleotides, the CDR3 is TGTGCCAGCAGTGAAACTAGCGGGGGGGCTTACAATGAGCAGTTCTTC.